This T cell receptor beta chain was documented in a study of T cells after posttransplantation cyclophosphamide. The study, taken as a whole, reports: Blood and skin or GI T cell repertoires showed limited TRB overlap. Recipient CMV seropositivity and CMV reactivation strongly tracked TRB clonality. Donor CD8+ memory clones often dominated recipient blood repertoires at later times.

The repertoire was sequenced with immunoSEQ multiplex PCR; TCRdb's copy has only in-frame clones and lacks some. The repertoire has more than 10,000 clones, roughly 80% of them found once; the top ten carry approximately 15%. Remarks on this clone: Antigen: not known.

A marrow graft followed busulfan-fludarabine conditioning, with cyclophosphamide on days +3 and +4. J was trimmed by 0 bases and V by 8 bases; bases with no gene match: 4. This CDR3 comprises 15 residues. Germline V gene sequence: CDR1 MNHNY, CDR2 SVGAGI (reference sequence). V and J are TRBV6-6 and TRBJ1-5; 10 nucleotides agree with TRBD1. The receptor was isolated from a female patient in her 50s who received an allogeneic stem cell transplant from a related donor, was CMV-positive, and had no GVHD. Some T cells may have come from the graft donor. Sequencing used PBMCs, obtained around 2,000 days after allogeneic stem cell transplant with posttransplant cyclophosphamide. The chain's CDR3 is CASWGQGISNQPQHF. The DNA of the CDR3 is TGTGCCAGCTGGGGACAGGGGATTAGCAATCAGCCCCAGCATTTT.